This TCR beta chain stems from a study of blood T cells in healthy people across ages. A second 7 to 11 cycle PCR used barcoded and J-beta primers. TCRdb independently ran MiXCR on the 5' RACE reads; one entry per CDR3 protein. Of 450,000 to 700,000 distinct CDR3 sequences in the sample, 27% were seen once. Comment on this clonotype: Its antigen is unknown.

Broader study findings: The study could not conclusively compare naive and antigen-experienced cells, given its unsorted PBMCs.

The specimen was blood. This receptor was taken from a woman between 65 and 79 years old in good health.

The CDR3 DNA reads TGTGCCAGCAGTTCCAAGGGGGCTGGCTCTGGGGCCAACGTCCTGACTTTC. It codes for CASSSKGAGSGANVLTF. The chain uses TRBV27 and TRBJ2-6, with 7 bases fitting TRBD1. The germline V gene encodes CDR1 MNHEY and CDR2 SMNVEV (reference sequence). The CDR3 is made up of 17 amino acids. V was clipped by 4 bases and J by 0 bases; unmatched bases: 6.